Included here is one T cell receptor (beta chain) sequence, with context. Its cognate antigen is unknown. Clones were sequenced by immunoSEQ multiplex PCR, and TCRdb holds only the in-frame ones, with some missing. Here the sample spans about 2.4 million clones, approximately 93% being singletons. Subsets obtained from CD4+ cells comprised CD45RA+ naive and CD45RA-negative memory cells. The data were obtained in a study of shared clonotypes between healthy human individuals. Trimming cost V 8 bases and J 5 bases, with 18 bases left between them. This CDR3 region has 14 residues. CDR1 is MNHEY, CDR2 SVGAGI, per germline. General study findings and limits: Relative to clonotypes present in all four donors, those not shared had lower generation probabilities. On the whole, naive subsets had larger estimated richness than memory subsets had. Sampling covered blood only; tissue repertoires likely differ.

The sequenced sample was naive CD4+ T cells from PBMCs. This sample's subset: CD45RA+ positively selected. The chain recombines TRBV6-5 with TRBJ1-2; D gene unclear. This clonotype was obtained from a young man in good health. Some clones in this sample may be carry-over from other donors' samples. CDR3 protein: CASHATPGPYGYTF. The CDR3 region has the DNA TGTGCCAGCCACGCAACGCCCGGGCCTTATGGCTACACCTTC.